This T cell receptor (beta chain) was identified during a study of blood T cell repertoires in COVID-19. About the research overall: The analysed material was cDNA or gDNA that came from T cells, B-cell-depleted T cells, or PBMCs.

A single count supports this clone. The CDR3 runs 17 residues. Germline assignment: CDR1 SGHRS and CDR2 YFSETQ. The V and J ends lost 1 base and 2 bases respectively, with 18 bases between them. Only in-frame clones appear in the TCRdb table, and some are missing; sequencing was by immunoSEQ multiplex PCR. The table records approximately 240,000 clones, approximately 80% of them present only once. The sample consisted of peripheral blood. The chain carries TRBV5-1 and TRBJ1-1; no reliable D call. The TCR sequence derives from a woman older than 75 with active or convalescent COVID-19. In DNA form, the CDR3 reads TGCGCCAGCAGCTTGTTAGGGCCTAGGCGGGGAAACACTGAAGCTTTCTTT. Translating gives CASSLLGPRRGNTEAFF.